This TCR beta chain was found in a study of blood T cell repertoires in COVID-19. Overall study: COVID-19 samples, acute and convalescent, were from the United States, Italy and Spain. In each case, the material was cDNA or gDNA derived from T cells, B-cell-depleted T cells, or PBMCs.

In germline, CDR1 is LGHNA, CDR2 YSLEER. The CDR3 has 15 residues. The V end was cut by 4 bases, the J end by 8 bases, with 15 bases between. Original data processing: Amplification with reference gene primers provided the estimates of nucleated cell counts. Assay used: immunoSEQ multiplex PCR; TCRdb lists only in-frame clones, some missing. V and J calls and clone size follow that table, whereas D and trimming were derived from the DNA. The table records 350,000 to 400,000 clones, roughly 90% of them present only once. This clone was found once. Seattle patient enrollment occurred during active infection, with longitudinal follow-up thereafter.

The sequence was collected from a woman aged 25 to 39 with COVID-19, enrolled during active disease. The chain uses TRBV4-3 and TRBJ1-6; D is perhaps TRBD1 (5 bases). Sequencing was performed on peripheral blood. CDR3 protein: CASSRTKAGDSPLHF. The DNA of the CDR3 is TGCGCCAGCAGCCGGACTAAGGCGGGGGATTCACCCCTCCACTTT.